This TCR beta chain originates from a study of cytomegalovirus exposure and HLA in healthy donors. About the research overall: In a later analysis, the 100 to 150 validation repertoires were reported to have used the same platform as the approximately 700 first-cohort repertoires. Study results and limitations: Three chains linked to CMV were shown in vitro to be specific for CMV antigens. Researchers counted 164 TCR beta chains as cytomegalovirus-associated. Most sequenced TCRs were rare (though some public TCRs occurred in many donors).

Details on this clone: Its specificity is unknown.

Germline trimming cut 2 bases from V and 2 bases from J; bases unmatched to any gene: 6. The CDR3 is 15 residues long. The germline V gene encodes CDR1 SEHNR and CDR2 FQNEAQ (reference sequence). Clones were read by immunoSEQ multiplex PCR, and TCRdb kept only the in-frame ones, dropping some. The sample yields roughly 310,000 clones, approximately 85% seen once. The source of this sequence is a man aged 30 to 45 in good health and CMV-seronegative. The specimen sequenced was PBMCs. The gene calls are TRBV7-9 and TRBJ2-7; 7 bases are shared with TRBD1. CDR3 sequence (DNA): TGTGCCAGCAGCTTATCGACAGGGTCGGCCTACGAGCAGTACTTC. Its protein product is CASSLSTGSAYEQYF. Combining the CDR3 with reference TRBV7-9 and TRBJ2-7 gives the whole variable domain DTGVSQNPRHKITKRGQNVTFRCDPISEHNRLYWYRQTLGQGPEFLTYFQNEAQLEKSRLLSDRFSAERPKGSFSTLEIQRTEQGDSAMYLCASSLSTGSAYEQYFGPGTRLTVT.